The rows below give T cell receptor beta chains drawn from one sample of a study of blood T cell repertoires in COVID-19. Some clones are missing from TCRdb's copy, which holds only in-frame ones; the method was immunoSEQ multiplex PCR. The sample holds approximately 330,000 clones; roughly 85% are singletons and the top ten take about 4.2%. Sample: PBMCs or T cells enriched from blood (not recorded which). These receptors came from a woman in her 40s with acute COVID-19. The CDR3 runs from the conserved cysteine through the conserved F or W. A D gene is named only where the DNA matches it firmly. The size entry is marked missing in some rows and otherwise reads once, few, many or a size class.

j_gene	d_gene	v_gene	abundance	CDR3nt	CDR3aa
TRBJ2-2	-	TRBV27	-	TGTGCCAGCAGTGGCCCAAGAGGGACCGGGGAGCTGTTTTTT	CASSGPRGTGELFF
TRBJ2-2	TRBD2	TRBV4-1	-	TGCGCCAGCAGACATACTCTTGGACTAGCGGTCCCGGAGCTGTTTTTT	CASRHTLGLAVPELFF
TRBJ2-6	-	TRBV19	-	TGTGCCAGTAGTATCTCACCGCGGGGTGGGGCCAACGTCCTGACTTTC	CASSISPRGGANVLTF
TRBJ2-7	-	TRBV28	-	TGTGCCAGCATCGTAGCGGAGGGATACGAGCAGTACTTC	CASIVAEGYEQYF
TRBJ2-7	TRBD1	TRBV28	-	TGTGCCAGCAGTGGTCCCGGGACAGGAGAATTCTCCTACGAGCAGTACTTC	CASSGPGTGEFSYEQYF
TRBJ2-1	-	TRBV2	-	TGTGCCAGCAGTGAAAACGCCCGAGGTGAGCAGTTCTTC	CASSENARGEQFF
TRBJ2-1	TRBD2	TRBV12-5	once	TGTGCTAGTGGTTTGGCTCTACTAGCGGGGGTTTACAATGAGCAGTTCTTC	CASGLALLAGVYNEQFF
TRBJ2-7	-	TRBV11-2	-	TGTGCCAGCAGTGGTCAGACCTACGAGCAGTACTTC	CASSGQTYEQYF
TRBJ1-5	TRBD1	TRBV16	few	TGTGCCAGCAGCCAATCGGACAGGGGGAGCAATCAGCCCCAGCATTTT	CASSQSDRGSNQPQHF
TRBJ1-1	-	TRBV5-1	-	TGCGCCAGCAGCACTAGGCTGTCATCGGACGCTGAAGCTTTCTTT	CASSTRLSSDAEAFF
TRBJ1-5	TRBD1	TRBV6-2/TRBV6-3	-	TGTGCCAGCAGTCCCCCGACAGGGTTTGGGAATCAGCCCCAGCATTTT	CASSPPTGFGNQPQHF
TRBJ2-3	TRBD2	TRBV5-1	-	TGCGCCAGCAGCTTGGGGGGACTAGCGAGCACAGATACGCAGTATTTT	CASSLGGLASTDTQYF
TRBJ2-7	TRBD2	TRBV11-1	-	TGTGCCAGCAGCTTCGGACTAGCGGGGGCCCCCTACGAGCAGTACTTC	CASSFGLAGAPYEQYF
TRBJ1-6	-	TRBV5-8	-	TGTGCCAGCAGCTCCACCCTAAATTCACCCCTCCACTTT	CASSSTLNSPLHF
TRBJ2-2	TRBD2	TRBV5-1	once	TGCGCCAGCAGCGAAGGGACTAGCGGTTCTACGAACACCGGGGAGCTGTTTTTT	CASSEGTSGSTNTGELFF
TRBJ1-1	-	TRBV9	-	TGTGCCAGCAGCGCCCAGACAGGCACGAACACTGAAGCTTTCTTT	CASSAQTGTNTEAFF
TRBJ2-3	TRBD2	TRBV3-1/TRBV3-2	-	TGTGCCAGCAGCCTGCCTAGCGGGGGTCGCACAGATACGCAGTATTTT	CASSLPSGGRTDTQYF
TRBJ1-3	-	TRBV29-1	-	TGCAGCGTTGAAGCAGGGGTTGAGGACACCATATATTTT	CSVEAGVEDTIYF
TRBJ1-3	-	TRBV9	-	TGTGCCAGCAGCGTCAACAGGGAGCAGCGGGGAAACACCATATATTTT	CASSVNREQRGNTIYF
TRBJ2-5	TRBD2	TRBV15	-	TGTGCCACCAGCAGAGACTCTAGCGGGAACTGGCCAGAGACCCAGTACTTC	CATSRDSSGNWPETQYF
TRBJ2-7	-	TRBV7-9	-	TGTGCCAGCAGCCTAAGCGGATACGAGCAGTACTTC	CASSLSGYEQYF
TRBJ2-1	TRBD2	TRBV19	-	TGTGCCAGTAGTAGGTCCCTAGCGGGACAGAGCTACAATGAGCAGTTCTTC	CASSRSLAGQSYNEQFF
TRBJ1-4	-	TRBV28	-	TGTGCCAGCAGTTCCAACCTAGGGGGGGTACGGGAAAAACTGTTTTTT	CASSSNLGGVREKLFF
TRBJ2-7	-	TRBV12-3/TRBV12-4	-	TGTGCCAGCAGTTTAAAGGGGAACGAGCAGTACTTC	CASSLKGNEQYF
TRBJ2-1	-	TRBV5-8	-	TGTGCCAGCAGAGGAAGGGGCTACAATGAGCAGTTCTTC	CASRGRGYNEQFF
TRBJ2-3	-	TRBV6-5	once	TGTGCCAGCAGTTACTTCGGGAATCCTAGCACAGATACGCAGTATTTT	CASSYFGNPSTDTQYF
TRBJ2-3	-	TRBV4-3	-	TGCGCCAGCAGCCAAACCCCGCCAGGGGCCATCACAGATACGCAGTATTTT	CASSQTPPGAITDTQYF
TRBJ2-7	TRBD2	TRBV7-6	-	TGTGCCAGCAGCCGTTTTAGCGGGGGATCCTACGAGCAGTACTTC	CASSRFSGGSYEQYF
TRBJ1-6	-	TRBV11-2	-	TGTGCCAGCAGCCAAACAAGGGGGAATTCACCCCTCCACTTT	CASSQTRGNSPLHF
TRBJ1-5	-	TRBV21-1	-	TGTGCCAGCAGCAGGTGGTGCCGGGGAGGTCAGCCCCAGCATTTT	CASSRWCRGGQPQHF
TRBJ1-4	-	TRBV2	-	TGTGCCAGCTGCGAAAGACAGGTTAATAATGAAAAACTGTTTTTT	CASCERQVNNEKLFF
TRBJ1-2	TRBD1	TRBV12-3/TRBV12-4	-	TGTGCCAGCGGCCGGGGACAGCAGTTC	CASGRGQQF
TRBJ2-7	TRBD1	TRBV5-1	few	TGCGCCAGCAGCTTGGATGGGGACAGGGGGCTAGAGCAGTACTTC	CASSLDGDRGLEQYF
TRBJ1-4	-	TRBV2	-	TGTGCCAGCAGTGTAAATTCAGGGTCCAATGAAAAACTGTTTTTT	CASSVNSGSNEKLFF
TRBJ1-1	-	TRBV21-1	-	TGTGCCAGCAGCAACTGGACAGGGGTTTTGAACACTGAAGCTTTCTTT	CASSNWTGVLNTEAFF
TRBJ1-3	-	TRBV3-1/TRBV3-2	-	TGTGCCAGCAGCTCTTTTTCCTCTGGAAACACCATATATTTT	CASSSFSSGNTIYF
TRBJ1-2	TRBD1	TRBV2	few	TGTGCCAGTGGGGACAGGGAAGTTTTTGGCTACACCTTC	CASGDREVFGYTF
TRBJ2-7	-	TRBV7-8	-	TGTGCCAGCACCAAACAGGGTATGGGCTCCTACGAGCAGTACTTC	CASTKQGMGSYEQYF
TRBJ2-3	TRBD2	TRBV7-3	few	TGTGCCAGCAGCCAACGGGGGGACACAGATACGCAGTATTTT	CASSQRGDTDTQYF
TRBJ1-2	TRBD1	TRBV2	-	TGTGCCAGCATCTCTGACAGGGGGTACTATGGCTACACCTTC	CASISDRGYYGYTF
TRBJ2-1	TRBD2	TRBV15	-	TGTGCCACCAGCACCCACCCGGGGGGGACTAGCGGGAGGGCAGGTGAGCAGTTCTTC	CATSTHPGGTSGRAGEQFF
TRBJ2-7	TRBD2	TRBV29-1	once	TGCAGCGTCACCCGGAGCGGGAGTCTCTCCTACGAGCAGTACTTC	CSVTRSGSLSYEQYF
TRBJ1-6	-	TRBV27	-	TGTGCCAGCTCGACAGGCGGTTCACCCCTCCACTTT	CASSTGGSPLHF
TRBJ1-3	TRBD1	TRBV11-2	once	TGTGCCAGCAGGGACAGGGCTGGAAACACCATATATTTT	CASRDRAGNTIYF
TRBJ2-2	-	TRBV11-3	once	TGTGCCAGCAGCTTAGGCGGGACGGCGAACACCGGGGAGCTGTTTTTT	CASSLGGTANTGELFF
TRBJ1-5	TRBD1	TRBV10-2	once	TGCGCCAGCAGTGAGTCGACAAAGGGACAGGGGCTCAAAAATCAGCCCCAGCATTTT	CASSESTKGQGLKNQPQHF
TRBJ1-2	TRBD1	TRBV6-5	-	TGTGCCAGCAGAATCACAGGGGCGGGTGGTACTGGCTACACCTTC	CASRITGAGGTGYTF
TRBJ2-7	TRBD1	TRBV5-1	-	TGCGCCAGCAGCTTGGTGACAGGGTTCGACGAGCAGTACTTC	CASSLVTGFDEQYF
TRBJ2-3	-	TRBV7-9	-	TGTGCCAGCAGCCCGCATACTACTAGCACAGATACGCAGTATTTT	CASSPHTTSTDTQYF
TRBJ1-4	-	TRBV7-2	-	TGTGCCAGCAGCTTAGGGGGGGGAGGGTTGTCTGAAAAACTGTTTTTT	CASSLGGGGLSEKLFF
TRBJ1-1	TRBD1	TRBV28	-	TGTGCCAGCAGTTTAGACCCGACAGGGGTCCCTGAAGCTTTCTTT	CASSLDPTGVPEAFF
TRBJ2-7	TRBD2	TRBV6-5	-	TGTGCCAGCAGTTACCGGGAGGTAGGATCCTACGAGCAGTACTTC	CASSYREVGSYEQYF
TRBJ2-5	TRBD2	TRBV5-1	-	TGCGCCAGCAGCCCACGGACTAGCGGGATAGGTGAGACCCAGTACTTC	CASSPRTSGIGETQYF
TRBJ1-6	-	TRBV7-2	-	TGTGCCAGCAGCTATACGACGGGAAATAATTCACCCCTCCACTTT	CASSYTTGNNSPLHF
TRBJ2-4	-	TRBV5-5	-	TGTGCCAGCAGCTTATACCTTGAGGTAGCCAAAAACATTCAGTACTTC	CASSLYLEVAKNIQYF
TRBJ1-1	-	TRBV5-4	-	TGTGCCAGCAGCTTGAAACAACAGGCCTACACTGAAGCTTTCTTT	CASSLKQQAYTEAFF
TRBJ2-7	-	TRBV21-1	-	TGTGCCAGCAGCGTCCGACAGGGTGAGGGTCCCTACGAGCAGTACTTC	CASSVRQGEGPYEQYF
TRBJ2-3	-	TRBV5-4	-	TGTGCCAGCAGGCCGGCGGGACCAAACACAGATACGCAGTATTTT	CASRPAGPNTDTQYF
TRBJ1-5	TRBD1	TRBV19	-	TGTGCCACCAGGGGGGATTTCAATCAGCCCCAGCATTTT	CATRGDFNQPQHF
TRBJ2-5	-	TRBV7-9	-	TGTGCCAGCAGCTATTTTCCTAGCTTGGCGGAGACCCAGTACTTC	CASSYFPSLAETQYF